Following are 17 T cell receptor beta chains from one sample sequenced in a study of Ad26.COV2.S vaccination and SARS-CoV-2 variants. Treatment: some 20 received Ad26.COV2.S at low or high dose, single or two shots; roughly 5 received placebo; per-sample allocation not given. Day 63 following the first vaccine or placebo injection was when the samples were taken. Profiled with immunoSEQ multiplex PCR; TCRdb holds only in-frame clones, not every one. The top ten clones hold around 6.6% of a sample with roughly 300,000 clones, around 89% of them seen once. The sample here was peripheral blood, taken in a trial of Ad26.COV2.S vaccine versus placebo. These receptors originate from a person between 18 and 60 years old who received the Ad26.COV2.S COVID-19 vaccine or a placebo.

The CDR3 nucleotides read TGTGCCAGCAGTCGTTCCCTTGAGGTACGCTACGAGCAGTACTTC. It translates to CASSRSLEVRYEQYF. The chain uses TRBV6-2 or TRBV6-3 and TRBJ2-7; D is unresolved. The CDR3 covers 15 residues. Germline assignment: CDR1 MNHEY and CDR2 SVGEGT. Trimming removed 5 bases at V and 3 bases at J, with 17 bases between.

This chain links TRBV28 with TRBJ2-5; possibly TRBD1 or TRBD2 for D (7 bases each). This CDR3 is 14 amino acids long. CDR1 is MDHEN, CDR2 SYDVKM, per germline. Trimming cost V 6 bases and J 4 bases, with 15 bases left between them. CDR3 bases: TGTGCCAGCAGCCCAGGGGGGGTGGGAGAGACCCAGTACTTC. It specifies CASSPGGVGETQYF.

Remarks on this clone: The same CDR3 arises from other DNA sequences in this sample as well. The V and J genes are TRBV3-1 (or the pseudogene TRBV3-2) and TRBJ1-1; unclear D gene. In germline, CDR1 is LGHDT, CDR2 YNNKEL (reference sequence). The CDR3 has 13 amino acids. Deletions cut 1 base from V and 1 base from J, with 4 bases between. The CDR3 DNA sequence: TGTGCCAGCAGCCAAGTTGAGAACACTGAAGCTTTCTTT. This gives the protein CASSQVENTEAFF.

This chain uses TRBV9 with TRBJ1-3; weak D call: TRBD1 (6 bases). V dropped 3 bases and J dropped 3 bases, with 13 bases sitting between them. The CDR3 contains 15 residues. Germline CDR1 is SGDLS and CDR2 is YYNGEE. The CDR3 coding sequence is TGTGCCAGCAGCGCAGGAGGGGGGGTTGGAAACACCATATATTTT. Translation gives CASSAGGGVGNTIYF.

The chain links TRBV27 to TRBJ2-4; 7 bases are a match to TRBD2. Germline lookup yields CDR1 MNHEY and CDR2 SMNVEV (reference sequence). V was pared by 2 bases and J by 0 bases, with 4 bases of the junction left unmatched. The CDR3 is 16 amino acids. The CDR3 sequence is CASSLRAGVAKNIQYF. As DNA, the CDR3 is TGTGCCAGCAGTTTACGGGCGGGGGTAGCCAAAAACATTCAGTACTTC.

The table lists this clone with a few counts. The J gene is TRBJ1-2, the V gene TRBV5-6; TRBD1 agrees at 8 bases. The germline gives CDR1 SGHDT, CDR2 YYEEEE. With V trimmed by 2 bases and J by 2 bases, 5 bases remained unmatched. The CDR3 length is 15 residues. The CDR3: CASSLTGTGNYGYTF. DNA of the CDR3: TGTGCCAGCAGCTTAACCGGGACAGGAAACTATGGCTACACCTTC.

This clone has just a few counts. J is TRBJ1-2 and V is TRBV5-1; TRBD1 matches 8 bases. This CDR3 comprises 15 residues. Per the germline V gene, CDR1 is SGHRS and CDR2 is YFSETQ. Germline trimming cut 4 bases from V and 4 bases from J; bases unmatched to any gene: 9. The CDR3 coding sequence is TGCGCCAGCAGCCCCACTCAGGGGGCGGGCTATGGCTACACCTTC. Protein product: CASSPTQGAGYGYTF.

The chain has TRBV11-2 and TRBJ2-7, with unresolved D. Germline loops: CDR1 SGHAT, CDR2 FQNNGV. This CDR3 spans 12 amino acids. Trimming took off 6 bases at V and 3 bases at J, with 9 bases between the two ends. CDR3 residues: CASRAQFYEQYF. The CDR3 region has the DNA TGTGCCAGCAGAGCCCAGTTCTACGAGCAGTACTTC.

CDR3 bases: TGTGCCAGCAGTTTATTTGCCTTGGGAGGCTACACCTTC. It codes for CASSLFALGGYTF. This chain uses TRBV28 with TRBJ1-2; D remains ambiguous. Deletions cut 1 base from V and 8 bases from J, with 11 bases between. CDR3 length equals 13 residues. Germline V CDR1 and CDR2: MDHEN, SYDVKM.

Concerning this clone: Other DNA sequences in this sample translate to the same CDR3. The V gene is TRBV28, the J gene TRBJ2-3; 9 bases match TRBD2. The junction had 11 bases not matched to a gene; V was cut back by 4 bases and J by 3 bases. The CDR3 is 17 amino acids. Per the germline V gene, CDR1 is MDHEN and CDR2 is SYDVKM. The CDR3 region is CASSSRGSGRFTDTQYF. The CDR3 DNA reads TGTGCCAGCAGTTCCCGGGGTAGCGGGAGATTTACAGATACGCAGTATTTT. Together with reference TRBV28 and TRBJ2-3, the CDR3 gives the full variable domain: DVKVTQSSRYLVKRTGEKVFLECVQDMDHENMFWYRQDPGLGLRLIYFSYDVKMKEKGDIPEGYSVSREKKERFSLILESASTNQTSMYLCASSSRGSGRFTDTQYFGPGTRLTVL.

The genes are TRBV18 and TRBJ1-5; 9 positions agree with TRBD1. Per the germline V gene, CDR1 is KGHSH and CDR2 is LQKENI. The trim removed 6 bases at V and 4 bases at J, leaving 10 bases unmatched. The CDR3 spans 16 residues. In DNA form, the CDR3 reads TGTGCCAGCTCGCATAACAAAGGGACAGGGAATCAGCCCCAGCATTTT. Translation gives CASSHNKGTGNQPQHF.

The gene calls are TRBV6-5 and TRBJ1-1; D is uncertain. V lost 8 bases, J lost 2 bases, and 6 bases lay in between. Germline V gives CDR1 MNHEY, CDR2 SVGAGI. The CDR3 consists of 11 residues. The CDR3 loop is CASGGNTEAFF. CDR3 DNA: TGTGCCAGCGGCGGTAACACTGAAGCTTTCTTT.

The rearrangement uses TRBV28 and TRBJ2-7; 11 positions match TRBD1. V lost 6 bases, J lost 1 base, and 2 bases stayed unmatched. The germline CDR1 and CDR2 sequences are MDHEN and SYDVKM. CDR3 size: 14 residues. This CDR3 is CASRGQGVSYEQYF. CDR3 DNA sequence: TGTGCCAGCAGGGGACAGGGGGTTTCCTACGAGCAGTACTTC.

This chain joins TRBV7-8 and TRBJ2-7, with D perhaps TRBD2 (5 bases). CDR3 size: 11 residues. The germline gives CDR1 SGHVS, CDR2 FQNEAQ. V lost 8 bases and J 3 bases, leaving 8 bases between the germline ends. CDR3 DNA sequence: TGTGCCAGCGGCCGGGGCTACGAGCAGTACTTC. Translation gives CASGRGYEQYF.

This chain uses TRBV28 with TRBJ2-3, with a tentative D call TRBD2 (6 bases). The CDR3 sequence is 15 residues long. CDR1 and CDR2 (germline): MDHEN, SYDVKM. The V end was cut by 3 bases, the J end by 3 bases, with 13 bases between. CDR3 nucleotides: TGTGCCAGCAGTTTCGACGGGAGCAGTACAGATACGCAGTATTTT. Translating gives CASSFDGSSTDTQYF. The whole variable domain, filled in from reference TRBV28 and TRBJ2-3, reads DVKVTQSSRYLVKRTGEKVFLECVQDMDHENMFWYRQDPGLGLRLIYFSYDVKMKEKGDIPEGYSVSREKKERFSLILESASTNQTSMYLCASSFDGSSTDTQYFGPGTRLTVL.

This clone was recorded only once. The rearrangement joins TRBV5-1 to TRBJ2-7; TRBD1 aligns across 9 bases. With 7 bases clipped from V and 2 bases from J, the junction kept 16 bases outside the gene matches. This CDR3 is built from 17 residues. Per the germline V gene, CDR1 is SGHRS and CDR2 is YFSETQ. The CDR3 nucleotides are TGCGCCAGCCGGACCGGGACAGGGAGTTTTAGCACCTACGAGCAGTACTTC. Protein sequence: CASRTGTGSFSTYEQYF. Together with reference TRBV5-1 and TRBJ2-7, the CDR3 gives the full variable domain: KAGVTQTPRYLIKTRGQQVTLSCSPISGHRSVSWYQQTPGQGLQFLFEYFSETQRNKGNFPGRFSGRQFSNSRSEMNVSTLELGDSALYLCASRTGTGSFSTYEQYFGPGTRLTVT.

The chain links TRBV6-5 to TRBJ1-1, with TRBD1 identical over 12 bases. The CDR3 spans 15 residues. The V gene's germline CDR1 is MNHEY and CDR2 SVGAGI. J was trimmed by 11 bases and V by 2 bases; bases with no gene match: 9. The CDR3 DNA sequence: TGTGCCAGCAGTTACCCAGCCGGGACAGGGGGCCAGGCTTTCTTT. It yields the protein CASSYPAGTGGQAFF.